Listed here are 17 T cell receptor beta chains from one sample, sequenced in a study of cytomegalovirus exposure and HLA in healthy donors. PCR employed 60 Vbeta and 13 Jbeta primers. The table came from immunoSEQ multiplex PCR; TCRdb's copy has only in-frame clones and leaves some out. The repertoire has approximately 140,000 clones, about 83% of them found once; the top ten carry 1% to 1.5%. The source material was PBMCs. The receptors were gathered from a girl aged 2-15 years in good health and CMV-seronegative.

V is TRBV2 and J is TRBJ1-5; D gene unclear. CDR3 length equals 15 residues. Trimming took 2 bases from V and 0 from J, leaving 8 bases between them. Germline V gene data show CDR1 as SNHLY and CDR2 as FYNNEI. The CDR3 is CASSERQYSNQPQHF. CDR3 in DNA: TGTGCCAGCAGTGAACGACAATATAGCAATCAGCCCCAGCATTTT.

The chain is built from TRBV19 and TRBJ1-5; maybe TRBD1 (5 bases). V dropped 7 bases and J dropped 7 bases, with 11 bases sitting between them. From germline, CDR1 is LNHDA and CDR2 SQIVND (reference sequence). The CDR3 contains 12 residues. The CDR3 spells CASNSRGQPQHF. In nucleotides, the CDR3 is TGTGCCAGTAACTCTCGGGGGCAGCCCCAGCATTTT.

The V call is TRBV19, the J call TRBJ2-1, with D hard to call. V lost 5 bases, J lost 7 bases, and 9 bases lay in between. Germline assignment: CDR1 LNHDA and CDR2 SQIVND (reference sequence). This CDR3 is 12 amino acids long. The CDR3 protein is CASSYIGNEQFF. In DNA, the CDR3 is TGTGCCAGTAGTTATATCGGGAATGAGCAGTTCTTC.

This chain uses TRBV5-1 with TRBJ2-1; no definite D call. CDR3 length equals 15 residues. V lost 0 bases to trimming and J lost 2 bases, with 9 bases between them. The germline CDR1 and CDR2 sequences are SGHRS and YFSETQ. The DNA of the CDR3 is TGCGCCAGCAGCTTGGGTACTCTAACCTACAATGAGCAGTTCTTC. Its translation: CASSLGTLTYNEQFF.

The V gene is TRBV18, the J gene TRBJ2-7; 9 positions match TRBD2. This CDR3 contains 17 residues. V was clipped by 0 bases and J by 9 bases; unmatched bases: 15. Germline V lookup: CDR1 KGHSH, CDR2 LQKENI. CDR3 loop: CASSPPVLREGQRGQYF. CDR3 nucleotides: TGTGCCAGCTCACCACCGGTACTGCGGGAGGGCCAACGCGGGCAGTACTTC.

The CDR3 DNA is TGTGCCAGTACCGGGACAGTCCTTAGTCAGCCCCAGCATTTT. Protein: CASTGTVLSQPQHF. The genes are TRBV19 and TRBJ1-5, with 7 bases matching TRBD1. The CDR3 is 14 residues long. From germline, CDR1 is LNHDA and CDR2 SQIVND (reference sequence). The V segment lost 7 bases and the J segment 6 bases; nucleotides outside the gene matches: 9.

V gene TRBV27 combines with J gene TRBJ1-3; 9 nucleotides agree with TRBD1. Germline CDR1 MNHEY, CDR2 SMNVEV (reference sequence). Germline trimming cut 5 bases from V and 4 bases from J; bases unmatched to any gene: 6. This CDR3 has 15 residues. CDR3 DNA sequence: TGTGCCAGCAGTCGGACAGGGGTTGCAGGAAACACCATATATTTT. Protein sequence: CASSRTGVAGNTIYF.

V usage is TRBV4-3 and J usage is TRBJ2-7, with D unclear. V was cut by 3 bases and J by 0 bases, with 9 bases left in between. Germline V gene data show CDR1 as LGHNA and CDR2 as YSLEER. The CDR3 is made up of 14 amino acids. CDR3 sequence: CASSHLVSSYEQYF. The CDR3 DNA reads TGCGCCAGCAGCCATCTCGTTTCCTCCTACGAGCAGTACTTC.

The V gene is TRBV11-3, the J gene TRBJ1-3; D not resolved. The CDR3 consists of 15 residues. CDR1 and CDR2 (germline): SGHNT, YENEEA. Trimming left V 4 bases short and J 0 bases short, with 10 bases between. The CDR3: CASSSNRDSGNTIYF. Written as DNA, the CDR3 is TGTGCCAGCAGCTCGAACCGGGACTCTGGAAACACCATATATTTT.

This clone has only one observation. The same CDR3 arises from other DNA sequences in this sample as well. The chain couples TRBV12-2 to TRBJ2-7; TRBD2, as called in the table, went unchecked against the DNA. TRBV12-2 is tagged as a pseudogene. The CDR3 is 13 residues long. The CDR3 DNA reads TGTGCTAGTCGCTTATTGCGGTGCCCCGAGCAGTACTTC. Translation: CASRLLRCPEQYF.

V usage is TRBV18 and J usage is TRBJ2-7; D uncertain. Germline assignment: CDR1 KGHSH and CDR2 LQKENI. Trimming shortened V by 6 bases and J by 7 bases, and 13 bases separated the two germline ends. The CDR3 is made up of 12 amino acids. The CDR3 DNA reads as TGTGCCAGCTCCCCCACTAAACTAGAGCAGTACTTC. It is translated as CASSPTKLEQYF.

V and J are TRBV7-9 and TRBJ2-1; D is perhaps TRBD2 (7 bases). This CDR3 is built from 13 residues. Germline CDR1 reads SEHNR; CDR2 reads FQNEAQ (reference sequence). The V and J ends lost 4 bases and 8 bases respectively, with 12 bases between them. The CDR3 sequence is CASSSPGGYEQFF. In DNA, the CDR3 is TGTGCCAGCAGCTCCCCGGGGGGCTATGAGCAGTTCTTC.

As for this clone: Relative to the germline gene, one junction end is altered; a read error may explain this. The chain recombines TRBV2 with TRBJ2-1; 11 nucleotides match TRBD1. Germline V gene data show CDR1 as SNHLY and CDR2 as FYNNEI. This CDR3 spans 15 amino acids. The CDR3 DNA reads TGTGCCAGCAGGGAAGGACAGGGGGCATACAATGAGCAGTTCTTC. Protein: CASREGQGAYNEQFF. Full variable domain (remainder filled in from reference TRBV2 and TRBJ2-1): EPEVTQTPSHQVTQMGQEVILRCVPISNHLYFYWYRQILGQKVEFLVSFYNNEISEKSEIFDDQFSVERPDGSNFTLKIRSTKLEDSAMYFCASREGQGAYNEQFFGPGTRLTVL.

This clone appeared a single time. The chain uses TRBV5-1 and TRBJ2-5; TRBD1 might be the D (6 bases). The germline V and J ends were trimmed by 0 bases and 1 base, with 13 bases remaining between them. Germline CDR1 and CDR2: SGHRS and YFSETQ. The CDR3 contains 16 residues. CDR3 DNA sequence: TGCGCCAGCAGCTTGGTAGGATTGGGGGCCCAAGAGACCCAGTACTTC. Translation: CASSLVGLGAQETQYF.

The chain recombines TRBV7-2 with TRBJ2-5, with 10 bases lining up with TRBD1. There are 15 residues in the CDR3. Trimming cost V 7 bases and J 4 bases; bases outside gene matches: 9. Germline values: CDR1 SGHTA, CDR2 FQGNSA. CDR3 loop: CASNFRTGGGETQYF. Written as DNA, the CDR3 is TGTGCCAGCAACTTCCGGACAGGGGGAGGAGAGACCCAGTACTTC.

The chain has TRBV10-3 and TRBJ1-2; D not certain. Germline assignment: CDR1 ENHRY and CDR2 SYGVKD. The CDR3 spans 12 residues. The ends were cut back, 3 bases at V and 5 bases at J, with 7 bases in the middle. Here the CDR3 reads CAISDNSYGYTF. The CDR3 DNA follows: TGTGCCATCAGTGATAATTCGTATGGCTACACCTTC.

The V gene is TRBV5-1, the J gene TRBJ1-1, with D perhaps matching TRBD1 (5 bases). Germline-derived CDR1 and CDR2 are SGHRS and YFSETQ. The V end lost 1 base, the J end lost 1 base, and 17 bases lay between the germline ends. The CDR3 contains 17 residues. The CDR3 DNA reads TGCGCCAGCAGCTTGAATCCAGGGTCTCTTTCGAACACTGAAGCTTTCTTT. Translating it yields CASSLNPGSLSNTEAFF.